A selection of T cell receptor beta chains follows, all from one sample in a study of cytomegalovirus exposure and HLA in healthy donors. Using immunoSEQ multiplex PCR, the repertoire was profiled, and TCRdb retains in-frame clones only, with some absent. Among about 220,000 clones listed, about 91% were seen once. Specimen: PBMCs. The source is a young woman in good health and CMV-seronegative. CDR3s include the opening cysteine and the closing phenylalanine or tryptophan. D genes are given only for firm matches. The size field is filled for only some rows; it gives once, few, many or a size class.

j_call v_call d_call clone_size cdr3_nt cdr3_aa
TRBJ2-7 TRBV6-5 . once TGTGCCAGCAGTCTAGCCCAACCTTTCTACGAGCAGTACTTC CASSLAQPFYEQYF
TRBJ2-6 TRBV27 TRBD2 . TGTGCCAGTACTAGCGGGAGCCAACCCTCTGGGGCCAACGTCCTGACTTTC CASTSGSQPSGANVLTF
TRBJ2-7 TRBV28 . . TGTGCCAGCTGTAAGTCGCAACTTGATACCTACGAGCAGTACTTC CASCKSQLDTYEQYF
TRBJ2-7 TRBV4-1 . once TGCGCCAGCAGCCAAGGGCCGGACACAACGACCTACGAGCAGTACTTC CASSQGPDTTTYEQYF
TRBJ2-5 TRBV5-4 . . TGTGCCAGCAGCCCCACGCGGAGGGCGGAGACCCAGTACTTC CASSPTRRAETQYF
TRBJ2-2 TRBV19 TRBD2 . TGTGCCAGTAGTATCACGGGACTAGCGGGGACCGGGGAGCTGTTTTTT CASSITGLAGTGELFF
TRBJ2-7 TRBV7-9 . . TGTGCCAGCAGCCAGGAGCGGGTACGACCCTACGAGCAGTACTTC CASSQERVRPYEQYF
TRBJ1-5 TRBV10-3 . . TGTGCCATCAGTGAGTCGCTGGGGCGTCAGCCCCAGCATTTT CAISESLGRQPQHF
TRBJ2-5 TRBV19 TRBD2 once TGTGCCAGTAGTATGGAGGCGGCTAGCGGGATTCGAGAGACCCAGTACTTC CASSMEAASGIRETQYF
TRBJ2-5 TRBV5-1 TRBD2 . TGCGCCAGCAGCTTCGTCCCGGGACTAGCGGCTCAAGAGACCCAGTACTTC CASSFVPGLAAQETQYF
TRBJ2-3 TRBV7-2 TRBD1 once TGTGCCAGCAGCTTAGGACAGGGGCTCACAGATACGCAGTATTTT CASSLGQGLTDTQYF
TRBJ1-1 TRBV4-2 . . TGTGCCAGCAGCCCAGACAGTCTTAACACTGAAGCTTTCTTT CASSPDSLNTEAFF
TRBJ2-7 TRBV5-4 TRBD1 once TGTGCCAGCAGCGCGGGACAGGTAACCTACGAGCAGTACTTC CASSAGQVTYEQYF
TRBJ2-5 TRBV7-7 . . TGTGCTAGCAGCTTAGGGTCAGGGCCGCAAGAGACCCAGTACTTC CASSLGSGPQETQYF
TRBJ2-3 TRBV7-9 TRBD2 . TGTGCCAGCAGCCAAGGACTAGCGGGAGTCACAGATACGCAGTATTTT CASSQGLAGVTDTQYF
TRBJ2-1 TRBV6-5 TRBD2 . TGTGCCAGCAGCCCTGGACTAGCGATTAACAATGAGCAGTTCTTC CASSPGLAINNEQFF
TRBJ1-2 TRBV7-9 TRBD1 . TGTGCCAGCAGCTTATTGTCACAGGGGGGCAAGAGGGACGGCTACACCTTC CASSLLSQGGKRDGYTF
TRBJ2-1 TRBV5-1 TRBD2 . TGCGCCAGCAGCCGGACTAGTAACTCCTACAATGAGCAGTTCTTC CASSRTSNSYNEQFF
TRBJ2-3 TRBV28 . once TGTGCCAGCAGTTATAGGCGGGCCCCTCCCACAGATACGCAGTATTTT CASSYRRAPPTDTQYF
TRBJ2-2 TRBV28 TRBD2 . TGTGCCAGCAGTTTGAGTGCGGGAGCGGGCACCGGGGAGCTGTTTTTT CASSLSAGAGTGELFF
TRBJ2-7 TRBV23-1 TRBD2 . TGCGCCAGCAGTGTGGACACCGTGCGGGAGGGACTTCGCTACGAGCAGTACTTC CASSVDTVREGLRYEQYF
TRBJ1-5 TRBV19 . . TGTGCCAGTAGTATCTGGGGGGGGGATGTTCAGCCCCAGCATTTT CASSIWGGDVQPQHF
TRBJ2-3 TRBV9 TRBD2 . TGTGCCAGCAGCGCACGGGAACGGGAGGGCACAGATACGCAGTATTTT CASSAREREGTDTQYF
TRBJ2-5 TRBV23-1 . . TGCGCCAGGATTATCGACAGGTCGGAGACCCAGTACTTC CARIIDRSETQYF
TRBJ1-3 TRBV18 TRBD1 once TGTGCCAGCTCACCCCGGGACAGTGGAAACACCATATATTTT CASSPRDSGNTIYF
TRBJ1-1 TRBV18 TRBD1 once TGTGCCAGCTCTCCGCTGGACAGGGGGAACACTGAAGCTTTCTTT CASSPLDRGNTEAFF
TRBJ2-7 TRBV30 . . TGTGCCTGGAGCCCACTGGGACTCGGACGGTACGAGCAGTACTTC CAWSPLGLGRYEQYF
TRBJ2-3 TRBV15 . . TGTGCCACCAGCAGAGAATTATGGGGCGGGATCGGCACAGATACGCAGTATTTT CATSRELWGGIGTDTQYF
TRBJ2-7 TRBV5-6 . . TGTGCCAGCAGCCCAAGGGACTCTAACTCCTACGAGCAGTACTTC CASSPRDSNSYEQYF
TRBJ2-1 TRBV18 . . TGTGCCAGCTCACCATCACTAATAGGGGAATCTGAGCAGTTCTTC CASSPSLIGESEQFF
TRBJ1-5 TRBV7-8 . . TGTGCCAGCAGCCCCAGACAGACACGGGCGGGCAATCAGCCCCAGCATTTT CASSPRQTRAGNQPQHF
TRBJ2-3 TRBV30 . . TGTGCCTGGGGTGGACTTTTACCTTTAGGGGGCACAGATACGCAGTATTTT CAWGGLLPLGGTDTQYF
TRBJ2-1 TRBV27 TRBD2 . TGTGCCAGCAGTTTAAGCGGGATGAACAATGAGCAGTTCTTC CASSLSGMNNEQFF
TRBJ2-1 TRBV5-4 . . TGTGCCAGCAGCTTGATGGCTGACTATCTCTACAATGAGCAGTTCTTC CASSLMADYLYNEQFF
TRBJ1-5 TRBV18 . . TGTGCCAGCTCACTGACAGTTAGCAATCAGCCCCAGCATTTT CASSLTVSNQPQHF
TRBJ2-5 TRBV28 . . TGTGCCAGCAGTTTAGGCGGGACCCAGTACTTC CASSLGGTQYF
TRBJ1-1 TRBV19 TRBD1 . TGTGCCAGTAGAGCAGGGGGCACTGAAGCTTTCTTT CASRAGGTEAFF